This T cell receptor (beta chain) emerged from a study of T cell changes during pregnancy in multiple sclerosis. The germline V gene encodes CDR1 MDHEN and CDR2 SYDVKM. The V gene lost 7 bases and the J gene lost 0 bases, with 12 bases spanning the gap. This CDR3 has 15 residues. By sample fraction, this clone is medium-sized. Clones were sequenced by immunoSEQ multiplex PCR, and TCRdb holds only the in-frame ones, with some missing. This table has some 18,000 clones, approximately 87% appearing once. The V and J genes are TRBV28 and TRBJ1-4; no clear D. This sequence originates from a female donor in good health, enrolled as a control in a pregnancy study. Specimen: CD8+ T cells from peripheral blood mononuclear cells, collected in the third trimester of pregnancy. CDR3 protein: CASTRLAATNEKLFF. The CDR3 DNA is TGTGCCAGCACCCGTCTCGCAGCAACTAATGAAAAACTGTTTTTT.